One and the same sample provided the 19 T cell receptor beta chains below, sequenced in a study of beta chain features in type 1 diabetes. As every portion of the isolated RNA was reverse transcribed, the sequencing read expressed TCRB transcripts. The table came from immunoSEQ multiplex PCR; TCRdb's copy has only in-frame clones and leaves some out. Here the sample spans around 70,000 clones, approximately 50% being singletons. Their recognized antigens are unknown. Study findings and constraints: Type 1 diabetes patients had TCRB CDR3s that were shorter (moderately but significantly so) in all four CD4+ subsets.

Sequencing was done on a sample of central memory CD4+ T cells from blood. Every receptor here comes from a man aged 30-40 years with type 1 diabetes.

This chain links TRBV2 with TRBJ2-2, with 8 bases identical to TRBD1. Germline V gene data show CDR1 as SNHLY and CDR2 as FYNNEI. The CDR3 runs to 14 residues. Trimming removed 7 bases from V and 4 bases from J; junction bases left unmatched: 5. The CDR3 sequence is CASNTGGSTGELFF. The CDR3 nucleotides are TGTGCCAGCAACACAGGGGGGAGCACCGGGGAGCTGTTTTTT.

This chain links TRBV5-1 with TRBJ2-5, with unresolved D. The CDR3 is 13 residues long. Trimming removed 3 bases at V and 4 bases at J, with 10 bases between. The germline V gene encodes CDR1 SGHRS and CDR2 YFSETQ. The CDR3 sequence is CASSSRPRETQYF. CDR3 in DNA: TGCGCCAGCAGCTCGAGGCCAAGAGAGACCCAGTACTTC.

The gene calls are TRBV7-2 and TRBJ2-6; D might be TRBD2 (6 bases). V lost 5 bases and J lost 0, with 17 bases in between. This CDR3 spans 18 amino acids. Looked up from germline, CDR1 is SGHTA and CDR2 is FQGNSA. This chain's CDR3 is CASSHAGRGRSGANVLTF. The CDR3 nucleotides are TGTGCCAGCAGCCATGCCGGGCGGGGACGCTCTGGGGCCAACGTCCTGACTTTC.

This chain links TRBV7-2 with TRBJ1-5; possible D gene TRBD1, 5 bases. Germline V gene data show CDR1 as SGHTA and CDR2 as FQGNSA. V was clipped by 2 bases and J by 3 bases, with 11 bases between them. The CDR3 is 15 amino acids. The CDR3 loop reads CASSLSGVDNQPQHF. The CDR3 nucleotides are TGTGCCAGCAGCTTATCGGGGGTGGACAATCAGCCCCAGCATTTT.

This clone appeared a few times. CDR3 in amino acids: CASSQDRSTNYGYTF. CDR3 DNA: TGCGCCAGCAGCCAGGACAGGTCGACTAACTATGGCTACACCTTC. The V gene is TRBV5-1, the J gene TRBJ1-2; TRBD1 aligns across 7 bases. V dropped 4 bases and J dropped 0; count of bases not matched to a gene: 6. CDR1 and CDR2 (germline): SGHRS, YFSETQ. The CDR3 runs to 15 residues.

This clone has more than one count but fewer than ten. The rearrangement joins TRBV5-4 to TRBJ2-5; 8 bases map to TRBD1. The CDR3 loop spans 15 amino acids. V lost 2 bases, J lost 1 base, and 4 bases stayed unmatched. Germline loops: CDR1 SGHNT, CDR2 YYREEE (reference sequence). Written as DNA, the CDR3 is TGTGCCAGCAGCTTTGGCAGGGGGCCCCAAGAGACCCAGTACTTC. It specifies CASSFGRGPQETQYF.

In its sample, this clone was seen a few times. The CDR3 sequence is CSVDMGGQGGYTF. The DNA for the CDR3 is TGCAGCGTTGATATGGGGGGACAGGGAGGCTACACCTTC. The genes are TRBV29-1 and TRBJ1-2; 9 bases align to TRBD1. The ends lost 3 bases at V and 8 bases at J; junction bases unmatched: 7. The CDR3 has 13 residues. Germline V gene data show CDR1 as SQVTM and CDR2 as ANQGSEA.

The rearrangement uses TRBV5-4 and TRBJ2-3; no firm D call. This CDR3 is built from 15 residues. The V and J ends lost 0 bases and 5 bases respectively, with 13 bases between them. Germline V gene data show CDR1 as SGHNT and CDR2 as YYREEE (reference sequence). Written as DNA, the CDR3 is TGTGCCAGCAGCTTGGAGCCAAGAGGTGAAGATACGCAGTATTTT. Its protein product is CASSLEPRGEDTQYF.

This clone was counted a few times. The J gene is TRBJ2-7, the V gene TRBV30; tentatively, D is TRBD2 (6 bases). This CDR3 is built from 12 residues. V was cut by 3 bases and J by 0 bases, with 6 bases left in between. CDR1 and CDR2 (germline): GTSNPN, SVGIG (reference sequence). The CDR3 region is CAWREGSYEQYF. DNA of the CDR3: TGTGCCTGGAGGGAGGGCTCCTACGAGCAGTACTTC.

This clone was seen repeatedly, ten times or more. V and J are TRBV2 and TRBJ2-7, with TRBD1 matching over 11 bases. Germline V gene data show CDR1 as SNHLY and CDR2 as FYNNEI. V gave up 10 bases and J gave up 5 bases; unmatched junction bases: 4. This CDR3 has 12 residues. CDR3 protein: CATGQGGNEQYF. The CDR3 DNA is TGTGCCACGGGACAGGGGGGCAACGAGCAGTACTTC. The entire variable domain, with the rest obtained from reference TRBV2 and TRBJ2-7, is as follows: EPEVTQTPSHQVTQMGQEVILRCVPISNHLYFYWYRQILGQKVEFLVSFYNNEISEKSEIFDDQFSVERPDGSNFTLKIRSTKLEDSAMYFCATGQGGNEQYFGPGTRLTVT.

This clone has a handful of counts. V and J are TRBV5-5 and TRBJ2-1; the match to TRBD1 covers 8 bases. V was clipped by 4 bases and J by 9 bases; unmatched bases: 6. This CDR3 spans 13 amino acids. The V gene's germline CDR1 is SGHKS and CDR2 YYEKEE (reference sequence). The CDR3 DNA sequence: TGTGCCAGCAGCCTGAGGACAGGGATTGAGCAGTTCTTC. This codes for CASSLRTGIEQFF.

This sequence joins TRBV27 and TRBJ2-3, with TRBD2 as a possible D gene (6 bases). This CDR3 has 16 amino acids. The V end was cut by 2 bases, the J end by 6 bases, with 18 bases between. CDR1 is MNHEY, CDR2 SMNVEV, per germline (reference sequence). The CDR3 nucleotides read TGTGCCAGCAGTTTAGGTGGGGGAGCGGGTGAGGATACGCAGTATTTT. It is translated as CASSLGGGAGEDTQYF.

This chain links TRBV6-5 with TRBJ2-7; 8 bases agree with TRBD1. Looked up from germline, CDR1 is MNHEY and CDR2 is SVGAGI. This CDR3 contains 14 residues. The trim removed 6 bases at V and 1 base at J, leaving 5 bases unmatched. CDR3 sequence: CASRRTGRSYEQYF. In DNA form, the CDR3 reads TGTGCCAGCAGACGGACAGGGCGGTCCTACGAGCAGTACTTC.

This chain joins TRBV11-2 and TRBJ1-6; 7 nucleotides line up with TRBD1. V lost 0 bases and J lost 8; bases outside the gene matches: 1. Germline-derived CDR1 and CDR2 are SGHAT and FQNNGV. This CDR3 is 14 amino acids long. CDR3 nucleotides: TGTGCCAGCAGCTTAGATCAGGGGGATTCACCCCTCCACTTT. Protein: CASSLDQGDSPLHF.

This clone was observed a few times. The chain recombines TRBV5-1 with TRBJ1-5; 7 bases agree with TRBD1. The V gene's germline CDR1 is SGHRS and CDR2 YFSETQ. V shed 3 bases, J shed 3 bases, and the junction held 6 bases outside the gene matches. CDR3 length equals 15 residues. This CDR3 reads CASSSGTEFNQPQHF. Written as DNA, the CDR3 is TGCGCCAGCAGCTCCGGGACAGAGTTCAATCAGCCCCAGCATTTT.

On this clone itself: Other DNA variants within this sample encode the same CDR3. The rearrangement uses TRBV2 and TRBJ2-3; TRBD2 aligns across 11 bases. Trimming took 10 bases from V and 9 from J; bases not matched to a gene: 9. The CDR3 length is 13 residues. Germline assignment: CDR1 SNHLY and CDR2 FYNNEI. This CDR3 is CATGGLAGGTQYF. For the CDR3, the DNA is TGTGCCACCGGAGGGCTAGCGGGGGGCACGCAGTATTTT. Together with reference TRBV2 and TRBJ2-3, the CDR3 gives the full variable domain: EPEVTQTPSHQVTQMGQEVILRCVPISNHLYFYWYRQILGQKVEFLVSFYNNEISEKSEIFDDQFSVERPDGSNFTLKIRSTKLEDSAMYFCATGGLAGGTQYFGPGTRLTVL.

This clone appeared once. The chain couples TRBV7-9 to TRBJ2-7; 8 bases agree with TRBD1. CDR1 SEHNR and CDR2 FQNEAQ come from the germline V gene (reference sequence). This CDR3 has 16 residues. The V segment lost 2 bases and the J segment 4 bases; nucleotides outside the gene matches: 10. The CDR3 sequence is CASSLYLDRGIYEQYF. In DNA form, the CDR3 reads TGTGCCAGCAGCTTATACCTCGACAGGGGTATTTACGAGCAGTACTTC.

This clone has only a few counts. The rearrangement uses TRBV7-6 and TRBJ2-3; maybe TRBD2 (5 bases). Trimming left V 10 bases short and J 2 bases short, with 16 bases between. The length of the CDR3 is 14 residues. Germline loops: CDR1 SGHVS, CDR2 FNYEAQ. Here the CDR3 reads CATRPDSHTDTQYF. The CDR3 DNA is TGTGCCACCCGGCCGGACTCTCACACAGATACGCAGTATTTT. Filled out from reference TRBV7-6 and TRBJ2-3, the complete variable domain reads GAGVSQSPRYKVTKRGQDVALRCDPISGHVSLYWYRQALGQGPEFLTYFNYEAQQDKSGLPNDRFSAERPEGSISTLTIQRTEQRDSAMYRCATRPDSHTDTQYFGPGTRLTVL.

CDR3 amino acids: CASSLEGFVETQYF. The CDR3 region has the DNA TGTGCCAGCAGCTTAGAGGGGTTTGTCGAGACCCAGTACTTC. This chain connects TRBV7-9 to TRBJ2-5; tentatively, D is TRBD1 (5 bases). Germline loops: CDR1 SEHNR, CDR2 FQNEAQ (reference sequence). The CDR3 is 14 amino acids. The ends were cut back, 1 base at V and 5 bases at J, with 11 bases in the middle.